The clone carrying this TCR beta chain was seen only once. This CDR3 spans 17 amino acids. Germline CDR1 is MRHNA and CDR2 is SNTAGT. J gave up 3 bases and V 2 bases, and 0 bases lay outside the gene matches. The sample originates from a study of blood T cell repertoires in COVID-19. This table comes from immunoSEQ multiplex PCR, and its TCRdb copy is limited to in-frame clones, with some not included. Of about 420,000 clones listed, roughly 89% were seen once; the top ten hold about 0.91%. Sequences were obtained from peripheral blood. The receptor was derived from a man aged 18 to 30 with COVID-19, enrolled during active disease. This chain connects TRBV6-4 to TRBJ2-6, with 14 bases lining up with TRBD2. CDR3 in amino acids: CASSDGTSGSGANVLTF. The CDR3 DNA reads as TGTGCCAGCAGTGACGGGACTAGCGGGAGTGGGGCCAACGTCCTGACTTTC.